This T cell receptor beta chain was captured by sequencing in a study of shared clonotypes between healthy human individuals. At the level of the study: Participating donors consisted of two women and a few men aged 18 to 49. Per donor, three plates held CD4 naive cells, three held CD4 memory, two held CD8 naive and one held CD8 memory.

Method: immunoSEQ multiplex PCR; TCRdb's copy keeps in-frame clones and lacks some. The table shows around 600,000 clones, with around 97% occurring only once. CDR3 length equals 15 residues. CDR1 SQVTM and CDR2 ANQGSEA come from the germline V gene. The J segment lost 4 bases and the V segment lost 4 bases, leaving 5 bases of the junction unmatched. The rearrangement joins TRBV29-1 to TRBJ2-3; 13 bases fit TRBD2. This sequence originates from a woman aged 30 to 39 in good health. The specimen sequenced was naive CD4+ T cells sorted from blood. Subset indicated: CD45RA+ positively selected. CDR3 sequence: CSVVTSGRGADTQYF. DNA of the CDR3: TGCAGCGTTGTCACTAGCGGGAGGGGGGCAGATACGCAGTATTTT.